This record looks at one TCR beta chain sequence and its context. Its target is not known. These data are taken from a study of metastatic and nonmetastatic thyroid tumors. Study-wide results and caveats: Significantly higher TCR beta diversity was reportedly seen in malignant thyroid tumors than benign nodules, in blood and tumor.

The CDR3 extends over 14 amino acids. CDR1 and CDR2 (germline): LGHDT, YNNKEL (reference sequence). Trimming shortened V by 4 bases and J by 4 bases, and 13 bases separated the two germline ends. Prior to thyroid surgery, none of the patients had received any treatment. From the PCR reads, TCRdb re-called clones with MiXCR. Here the sample spans tens of thousands of clones, roughly 23% being singletons. This TCR derives from a female donor with papillary thyroid cancer or a benign thyroid nodule (not recorded which). Some clones in this sample may be carry-over from other donors' samples. This chain uses TRBV3-1 with TRBJ1-1; D not certain. The sample was blood. The CDR3 DNA reads TGTGCCAGCAGCCTCGGACCGAATCCCACTGAAGCTTTCTTT. This sequence encodes CASSLGPNPTEAFF.